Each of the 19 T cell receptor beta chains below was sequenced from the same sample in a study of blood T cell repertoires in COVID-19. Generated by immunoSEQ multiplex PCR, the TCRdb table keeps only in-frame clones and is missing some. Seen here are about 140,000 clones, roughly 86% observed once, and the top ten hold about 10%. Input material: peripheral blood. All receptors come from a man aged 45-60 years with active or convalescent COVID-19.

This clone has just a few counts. CDR3 sequence reads: CASSAGDRVAKDLHF. DNA of the CDR3: TGCGCCAGCAGCGCCGGGGACAGGGTGGCCAAGGACCTCCACTTT. The chain carries TRBV5-1 and TRBJ1-6; 9 bases align to TRBD1. CDR1 is SGHRS, CDR2 YFSETQ, per germline. V dropped 4 bases and J dropped 15; count of bases not matched to a gene: 14. CDR3 length: 15 amino acids.

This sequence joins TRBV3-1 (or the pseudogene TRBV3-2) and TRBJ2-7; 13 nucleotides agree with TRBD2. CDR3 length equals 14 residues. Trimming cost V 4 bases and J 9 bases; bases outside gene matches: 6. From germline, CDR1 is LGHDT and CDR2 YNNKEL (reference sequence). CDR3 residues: CASSPGLAGTVQYF. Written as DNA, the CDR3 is TGTGCCAGCAGCCCGGGACTAGCGGGAACGGTGCAGTACTTC.

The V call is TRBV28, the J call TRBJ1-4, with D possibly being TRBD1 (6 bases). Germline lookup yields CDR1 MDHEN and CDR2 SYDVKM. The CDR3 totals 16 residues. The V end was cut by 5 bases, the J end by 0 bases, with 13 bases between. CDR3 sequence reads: CASSPGGAATNEKLFF. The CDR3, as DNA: TGTGCCAGCAGTCCCGGGGGGGCCGCAACTAATGAAAAACTGTTTTTT.

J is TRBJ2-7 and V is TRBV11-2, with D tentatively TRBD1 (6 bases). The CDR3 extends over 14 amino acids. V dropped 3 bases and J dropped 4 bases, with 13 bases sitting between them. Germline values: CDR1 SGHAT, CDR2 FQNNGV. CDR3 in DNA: TGTGCCAGCAGCTTCTCACCCGGACAGTACGAGCAGTACTTC. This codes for CASSFSPGQYEQYF.

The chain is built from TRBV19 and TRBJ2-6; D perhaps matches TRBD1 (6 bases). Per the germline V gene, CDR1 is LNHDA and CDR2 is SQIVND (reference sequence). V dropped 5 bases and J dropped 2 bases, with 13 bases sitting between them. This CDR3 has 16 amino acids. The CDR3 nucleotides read TGTGCCAGTAGTCCCGGACAGAAGACTGGGGCCAACGTCCTGACTTTC. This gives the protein CASSPGQKTGANVLTF.

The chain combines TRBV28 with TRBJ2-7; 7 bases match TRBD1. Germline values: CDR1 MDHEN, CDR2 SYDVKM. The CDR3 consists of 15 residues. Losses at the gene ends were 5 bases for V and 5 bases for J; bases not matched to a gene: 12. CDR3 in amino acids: CASSPTYRGRDEQYF. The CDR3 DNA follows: TGTGCCAGCAGTCCGACGTACAGGGGTCGTGACGAGCAGTACTTC.

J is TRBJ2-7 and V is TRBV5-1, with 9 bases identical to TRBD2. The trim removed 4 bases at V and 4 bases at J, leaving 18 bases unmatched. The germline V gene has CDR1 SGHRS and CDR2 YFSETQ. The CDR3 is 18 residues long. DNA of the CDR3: TGCGCCAGCAGCCTGATGTTGGCGTCAGCGGGAGGATTGTACGAGCAGTACTTC. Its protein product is CASSLMLASAGGLYEQYF. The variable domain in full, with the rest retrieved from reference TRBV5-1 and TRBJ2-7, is KAGVTQTPRYLIKTRGQQVTLSCSPISGHRSVSWYQQTPGQGLQFLFEYFSETQRNKGNFPGRFSGRQFSNSRSEMNVSTLELGDSALYLCASSLMLASAGGLYEQYFGPGTRLTVT.

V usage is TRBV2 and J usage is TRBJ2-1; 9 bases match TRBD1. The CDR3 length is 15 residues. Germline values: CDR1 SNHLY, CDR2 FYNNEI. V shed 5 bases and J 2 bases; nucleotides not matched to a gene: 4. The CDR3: CASSPGTGPYNEQFF. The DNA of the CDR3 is TGTGCCAGCAGTCCCGGGACAGGGCCCTACAATGAGCAGTTCTTC. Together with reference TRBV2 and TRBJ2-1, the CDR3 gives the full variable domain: EPEVTQTPSHQVTQMGQEVILRCVPISNHLYFYWYRQILGQKVEFLVSFYNNEISEKSEIFDDQFSVERPDGSNFTLKIRSTKLEDSAMYFCASSPGTGPYNEQFFGPGTRLTVL.

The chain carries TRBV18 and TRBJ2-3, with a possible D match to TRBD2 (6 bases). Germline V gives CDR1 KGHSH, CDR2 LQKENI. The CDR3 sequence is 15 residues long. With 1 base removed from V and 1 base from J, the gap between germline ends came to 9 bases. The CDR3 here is CASSPLGRGTDTQYF. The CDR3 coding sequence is TGTGCCAGCTCACCACTCGGGAGAGGCACAGATACGCAGTATTTT. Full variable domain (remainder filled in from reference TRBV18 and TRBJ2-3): NAGVMQNPRHLVRRRGQEARLRCSPMKGHSHVYWYRQLPEEGLKFMVYLQKENIIDESGMPKERFSAEFPKEGPSILRIQQVVRGDSAAYFCASSPLGRGTDTQYFGPGTRLTVL.

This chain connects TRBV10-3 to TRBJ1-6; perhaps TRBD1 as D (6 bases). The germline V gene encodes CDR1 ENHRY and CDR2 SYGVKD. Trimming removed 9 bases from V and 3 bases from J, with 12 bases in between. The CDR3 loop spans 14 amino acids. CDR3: CAIQGRNYNSPLHF. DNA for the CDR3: TGTGCCATACAGGGACGAAACTATAATTCACCCCTCCACTTT.

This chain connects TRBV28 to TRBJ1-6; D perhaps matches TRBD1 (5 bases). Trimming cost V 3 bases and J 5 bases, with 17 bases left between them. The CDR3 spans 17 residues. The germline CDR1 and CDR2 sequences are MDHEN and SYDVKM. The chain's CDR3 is CASSFPPGGVNNSPLHF. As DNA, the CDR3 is TGTGCCAGCAGTTTTCCCCCTGGGGGGGTGAATAATTCACCCCTCCACTTT.

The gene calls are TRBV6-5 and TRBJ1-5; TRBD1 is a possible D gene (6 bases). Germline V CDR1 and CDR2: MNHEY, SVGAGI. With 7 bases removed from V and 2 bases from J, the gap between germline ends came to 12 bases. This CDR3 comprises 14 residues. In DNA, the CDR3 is TGTGCCAGCACGAGATCAGGGGGCAATCAGCCCCAGCATTTT. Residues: CASTRSGGNQPQHF.

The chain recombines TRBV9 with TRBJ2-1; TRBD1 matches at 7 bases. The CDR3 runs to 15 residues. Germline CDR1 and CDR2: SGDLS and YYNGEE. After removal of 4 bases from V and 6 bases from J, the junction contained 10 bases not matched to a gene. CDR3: CASSRQGTKGNEQFF. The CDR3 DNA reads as TGTGCCAGCAGCAGACAGGGCACTAAGGGCAATGAGCAGTTCTTC.

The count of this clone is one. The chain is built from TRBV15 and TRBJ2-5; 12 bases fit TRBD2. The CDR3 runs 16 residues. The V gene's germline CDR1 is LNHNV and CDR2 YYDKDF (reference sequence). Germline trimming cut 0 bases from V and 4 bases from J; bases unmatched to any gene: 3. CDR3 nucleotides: TGTGCCACCAGCAGAGAGGCGACTAGCGGGAGAGAGACCCAGTACTTC. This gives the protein CATSREATSGRETQYF.

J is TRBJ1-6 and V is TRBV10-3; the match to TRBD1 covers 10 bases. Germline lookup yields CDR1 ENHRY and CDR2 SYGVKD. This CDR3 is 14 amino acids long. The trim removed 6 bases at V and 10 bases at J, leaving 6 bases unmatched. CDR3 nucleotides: TGTGCCATCAGGGGAGGGACAGGGGCCTCACCCCTCCACTTT. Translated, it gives CAIRGGTGASPLHF.

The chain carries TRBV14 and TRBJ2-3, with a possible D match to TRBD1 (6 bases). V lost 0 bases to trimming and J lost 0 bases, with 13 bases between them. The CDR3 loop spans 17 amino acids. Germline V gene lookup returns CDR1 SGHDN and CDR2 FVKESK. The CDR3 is CASSQDRGTRSTDTQYF. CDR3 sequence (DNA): TGTGCCAGCAGCCAAGATCGAGGGACAAGGAGCACAGATACGCAGTATTTT. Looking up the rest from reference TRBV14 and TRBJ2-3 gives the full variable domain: EAGVTQFPSHSVIEKGQTVTLRCDPISGHDNLYWYRRVMGKEIKFLLHFVKESKQDESGMPNNRFLAERTGGTYSTLKVQPAELEDSGVYFCASSQDRGTRSTDTQYFGPGTRLTVL.

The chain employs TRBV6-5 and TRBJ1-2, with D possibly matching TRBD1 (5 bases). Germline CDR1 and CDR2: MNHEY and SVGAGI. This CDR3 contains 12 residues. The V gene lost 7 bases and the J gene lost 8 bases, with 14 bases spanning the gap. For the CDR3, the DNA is TGTGCCAGCAAAGACAGCCTGGGGGGCTACACCTTC. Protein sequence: CASKDSLGGYTF.

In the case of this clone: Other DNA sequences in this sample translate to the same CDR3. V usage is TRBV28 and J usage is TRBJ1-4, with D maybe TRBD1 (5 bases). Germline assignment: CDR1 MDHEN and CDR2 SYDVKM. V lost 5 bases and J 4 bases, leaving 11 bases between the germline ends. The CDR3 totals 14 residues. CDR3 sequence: CASSLDSVNEKLFF. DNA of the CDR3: TGTGCCAGCAGTCTAGACAGTGTTAATGAAAAACTGTTTTTT.

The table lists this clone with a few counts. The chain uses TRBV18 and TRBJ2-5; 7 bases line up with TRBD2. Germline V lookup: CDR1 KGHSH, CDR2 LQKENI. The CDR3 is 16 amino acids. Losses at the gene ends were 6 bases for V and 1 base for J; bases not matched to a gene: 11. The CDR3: CASSQNGPSGQETQYF. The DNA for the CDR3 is TGTGCCAGCTCCCAGAACGGGCCTAGCGGCCAAGAGACCCAGTACTTC.